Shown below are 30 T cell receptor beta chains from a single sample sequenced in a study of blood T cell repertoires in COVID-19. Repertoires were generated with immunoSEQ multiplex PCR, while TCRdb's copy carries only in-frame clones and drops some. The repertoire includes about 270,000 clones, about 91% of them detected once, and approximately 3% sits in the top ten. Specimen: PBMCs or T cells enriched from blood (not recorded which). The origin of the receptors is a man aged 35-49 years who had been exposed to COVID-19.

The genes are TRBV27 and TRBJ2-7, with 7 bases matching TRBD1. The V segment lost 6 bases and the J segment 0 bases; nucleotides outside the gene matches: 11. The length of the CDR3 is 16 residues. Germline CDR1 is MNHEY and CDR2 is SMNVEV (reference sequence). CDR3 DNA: TGTGCCAGCAGCCCAGACAGGGCCGGAGGCTCCTACGAGCAGTACTTC. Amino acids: CASSPDRAGGSYEQYF.

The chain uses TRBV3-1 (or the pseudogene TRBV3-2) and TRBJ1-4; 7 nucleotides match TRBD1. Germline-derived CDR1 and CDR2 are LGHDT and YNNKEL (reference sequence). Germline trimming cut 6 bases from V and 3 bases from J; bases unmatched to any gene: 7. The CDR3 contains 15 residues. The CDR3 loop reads CASSRQGQANEKLFF. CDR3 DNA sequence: TGTGCCAGCAGTCGACAGGGTCAAGCTAATGAAAAACTGTTTTTT.

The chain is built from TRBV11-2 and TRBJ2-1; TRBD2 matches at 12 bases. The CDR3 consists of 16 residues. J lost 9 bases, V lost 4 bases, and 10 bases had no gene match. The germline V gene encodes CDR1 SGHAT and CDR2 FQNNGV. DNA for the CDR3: TGTGCCAGCAGCTCAAGACTAGCGGGAGCTCTCGGTGAGCAGTTCTTC. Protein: CASSSRLAGALGEQFF.

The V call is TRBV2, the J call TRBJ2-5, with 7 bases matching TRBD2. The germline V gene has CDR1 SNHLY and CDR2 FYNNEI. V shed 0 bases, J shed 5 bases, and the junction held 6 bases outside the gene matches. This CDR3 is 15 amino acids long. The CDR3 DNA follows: TGTGCCAGCAGTGAAGCCCGACTCGGGGGGGAGACCCAGTACTTC. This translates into CASSEARLGGETQYF.

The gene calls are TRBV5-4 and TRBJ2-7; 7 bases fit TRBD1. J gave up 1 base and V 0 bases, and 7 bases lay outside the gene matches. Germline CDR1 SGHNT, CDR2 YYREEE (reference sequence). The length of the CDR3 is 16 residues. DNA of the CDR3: TGTGCCAGCAGCTTGGCGCGGGCAGGGGGTTCCTACGAGCAGTACTTC. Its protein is CASSLARAGGSYEQYF.

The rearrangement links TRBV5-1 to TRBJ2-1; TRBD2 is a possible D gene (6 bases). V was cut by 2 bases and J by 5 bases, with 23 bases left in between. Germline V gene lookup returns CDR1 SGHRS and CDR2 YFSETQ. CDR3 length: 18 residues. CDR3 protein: CASSFSPNLASVNNEQFF. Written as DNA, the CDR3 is TGCGCCAGCAGCTTTTCGCCCAATCTAGCGTCGGTTAACAATGAGCAGTTCTTC.

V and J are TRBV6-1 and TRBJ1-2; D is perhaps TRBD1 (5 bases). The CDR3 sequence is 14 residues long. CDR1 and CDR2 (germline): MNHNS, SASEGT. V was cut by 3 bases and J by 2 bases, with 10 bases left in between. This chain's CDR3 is CASSEGLSNYGYTF. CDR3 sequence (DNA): TGTGCCAGCAGTGAGGGACTTTCAAACTATGGCTACACCTTC.

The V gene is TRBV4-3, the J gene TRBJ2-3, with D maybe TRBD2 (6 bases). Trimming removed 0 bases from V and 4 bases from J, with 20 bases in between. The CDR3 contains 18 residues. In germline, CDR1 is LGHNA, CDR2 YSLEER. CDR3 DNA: TGCGCCAGCAGCCAAGATTTTAAGGCTAGCGTCAGATCAGATACGCAGTATTTT. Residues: CASSQDFKASVRSDTQYF.

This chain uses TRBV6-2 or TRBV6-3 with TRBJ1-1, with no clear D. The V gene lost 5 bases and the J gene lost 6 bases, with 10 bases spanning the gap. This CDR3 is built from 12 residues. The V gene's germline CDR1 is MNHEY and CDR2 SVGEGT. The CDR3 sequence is CASSLAGAEAFF. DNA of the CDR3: TGTGCCAGCAGTCTTGCGGGCGCTGAAGCTTTCTTT.

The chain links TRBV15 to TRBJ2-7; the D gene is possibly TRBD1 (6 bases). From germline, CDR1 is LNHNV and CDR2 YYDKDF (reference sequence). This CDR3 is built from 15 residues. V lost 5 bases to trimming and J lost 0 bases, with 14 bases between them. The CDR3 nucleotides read TGTGCCACCAGCCCCAGGGGCACGAGCTCCTACGAGCAGTACTTC. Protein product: CATSPRGTSSYEQYF.

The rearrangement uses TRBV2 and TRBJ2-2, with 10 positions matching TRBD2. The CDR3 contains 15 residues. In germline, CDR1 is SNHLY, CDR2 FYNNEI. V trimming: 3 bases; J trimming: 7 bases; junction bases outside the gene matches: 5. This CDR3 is CASSDSGRVGGELFF. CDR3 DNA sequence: TGTGCCAGCAGTGACAGCGGGAGGGTAGGCGGGGAGCTGTTTTTT.

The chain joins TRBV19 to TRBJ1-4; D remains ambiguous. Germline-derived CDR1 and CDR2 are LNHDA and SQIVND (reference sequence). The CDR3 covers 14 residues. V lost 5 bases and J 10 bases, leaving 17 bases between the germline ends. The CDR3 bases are TGTGCCAGTAGTCTGAGGCATTTAGAAGGAAAACTGTTTTTT. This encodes CASSLRHLEGKLFF.

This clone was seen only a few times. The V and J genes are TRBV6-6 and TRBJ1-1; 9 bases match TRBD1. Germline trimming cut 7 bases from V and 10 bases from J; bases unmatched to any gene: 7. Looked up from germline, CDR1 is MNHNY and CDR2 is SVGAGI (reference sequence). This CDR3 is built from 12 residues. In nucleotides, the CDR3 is TGTGCCAGCACCACAGGGGGCCAGGGAGCTTTCTTT. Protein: CASTTGGQGAFF.

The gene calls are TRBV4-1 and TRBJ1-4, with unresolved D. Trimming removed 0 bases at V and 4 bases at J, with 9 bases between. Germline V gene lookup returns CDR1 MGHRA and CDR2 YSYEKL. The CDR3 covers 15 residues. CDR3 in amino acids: CASSQDIRSNEKLFF. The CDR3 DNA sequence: TGCGCCAGCAGCCAAGATATCCGGAGTAATGAAAAACTGTTTTTT.

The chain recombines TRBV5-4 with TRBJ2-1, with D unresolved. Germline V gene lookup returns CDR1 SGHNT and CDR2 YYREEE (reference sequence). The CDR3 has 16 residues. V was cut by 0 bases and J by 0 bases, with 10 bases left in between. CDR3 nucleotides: TGTGCCAGCAGCTTGGGTAGCCATAGCTCCTACAATGAGCAGTTCTTC. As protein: CASSLGSHSSYNEQFF.

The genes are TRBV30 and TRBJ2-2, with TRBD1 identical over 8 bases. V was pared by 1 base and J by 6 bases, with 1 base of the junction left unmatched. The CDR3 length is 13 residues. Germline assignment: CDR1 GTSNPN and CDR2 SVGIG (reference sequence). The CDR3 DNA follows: TGTGCCTGGAGTGCAGGGGGCCCCGGGGAGCTGTTTTTT. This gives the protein CAWSAGGPGELFF.

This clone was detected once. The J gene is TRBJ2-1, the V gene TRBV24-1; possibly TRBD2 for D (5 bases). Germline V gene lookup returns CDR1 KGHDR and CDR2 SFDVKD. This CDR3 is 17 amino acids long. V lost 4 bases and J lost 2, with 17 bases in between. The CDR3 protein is CATSESVLSGTYNEQFF. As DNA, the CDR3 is TGTGCCACCAGTGAGTCAGTCCTAAGCGGCACCTACAATGAGCAGTTCTTC.

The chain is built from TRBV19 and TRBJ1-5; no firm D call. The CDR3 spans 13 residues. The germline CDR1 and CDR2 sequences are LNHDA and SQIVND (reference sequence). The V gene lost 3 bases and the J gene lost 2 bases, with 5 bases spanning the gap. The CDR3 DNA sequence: TGTGCCAGTAGTATTTATGGCAATCAGCCCCAGCATTTT. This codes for CASSIYGNQPQHF.

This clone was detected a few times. In DNA, the CDR3 is TGTGCCAGCAGTTTAAGCCCGTCTGCTGAAGCTTTCTTT. This sequence encodes CASSLSPSAEAFF. The V and J genes are TRBV28 and TRBJ1-1; D uncertain. Germline CDR1 reads MDHEN; CDR2 reads SYDVKM. The CDR3 sequence is 13 residues long. V dropped 2 bases and J dropped 6 bases, with 10 bases sitting between them.

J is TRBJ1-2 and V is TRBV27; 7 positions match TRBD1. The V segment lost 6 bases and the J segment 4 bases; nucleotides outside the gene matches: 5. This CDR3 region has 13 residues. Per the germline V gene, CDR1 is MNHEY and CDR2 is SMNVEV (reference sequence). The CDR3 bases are TGTGCCAGCAGAGACAGGGTGAGCTATGGCTACACCTTC. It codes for CASRDRVSYGYTF.

The chain's CDR3 is CASSSHETVNSPLHF. For the CDR3, the DNA is TGCGCCAGCAGTTCCCACGAGACAGTAAATTCACCCCTCCACTTT. The chain uses TRBV10-2 and TRBJ1-6; possibly TRBD1 for D (5 bases). With 5 bases removed from V and 7 bases from J, the gap between germline ends came to 15 bases. Per the germline V gene, CDR1 is WSHSY and CDR2 is SAAADI. The CDR3 has 15 residues.

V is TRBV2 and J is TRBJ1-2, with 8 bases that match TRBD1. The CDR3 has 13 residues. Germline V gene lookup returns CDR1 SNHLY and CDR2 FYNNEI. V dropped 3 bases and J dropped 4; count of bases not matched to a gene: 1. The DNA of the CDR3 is TGTGCCAGCAGTGATGGGACAGGCTATGGCTACACCTTC. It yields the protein CASSDGTGYGYTF.

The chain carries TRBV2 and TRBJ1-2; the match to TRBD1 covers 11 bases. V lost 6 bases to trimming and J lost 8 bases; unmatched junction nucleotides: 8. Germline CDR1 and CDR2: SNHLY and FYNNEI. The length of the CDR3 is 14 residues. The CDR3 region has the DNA TGTGCCAGCAGACCGGGACAGGGGGTAATAGGCTACACCTTC. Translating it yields CASRPGQGVIGYTF.

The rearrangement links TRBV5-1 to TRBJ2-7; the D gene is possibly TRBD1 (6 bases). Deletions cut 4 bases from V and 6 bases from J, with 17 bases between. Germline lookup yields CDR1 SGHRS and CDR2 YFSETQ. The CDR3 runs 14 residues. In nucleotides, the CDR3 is TGCGCCAGCAGCCAGGACAGTGGGTTCAGCGAGCAGTACTTC. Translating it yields CASSQDSGFSEQYF.

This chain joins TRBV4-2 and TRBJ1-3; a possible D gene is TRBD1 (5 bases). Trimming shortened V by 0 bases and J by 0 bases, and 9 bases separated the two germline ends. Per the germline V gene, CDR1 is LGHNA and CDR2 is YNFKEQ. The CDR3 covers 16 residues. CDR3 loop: CASSQEKTVSGNTIYF. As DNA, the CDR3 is TGTGCCAGCAGCCAAGAAAAGACAGTCTCTGGAAACACCATATATTTT.

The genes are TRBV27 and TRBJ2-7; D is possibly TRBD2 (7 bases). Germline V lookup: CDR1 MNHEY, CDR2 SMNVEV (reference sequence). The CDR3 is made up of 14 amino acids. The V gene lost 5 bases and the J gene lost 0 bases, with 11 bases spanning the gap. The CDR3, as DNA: TGTGCCAGCAGTAAAGGGGGGGTCTCCTACGAGCAGTACTTC. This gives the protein CASSKGGVSYEQYF.

For the CDR3, the DNA is TGTGCCTGGAGTGTCCAGCCTTATTTTTCGGGGTCTCATGGAAACACCATATATTTT. Its translation is CAWSVQPYFSGSHGNTIYF. The rearrangement joins TRBV30 to TRBJ1-3; D is unclear. The germline CDR1 and CDR2 sequences are GTSNPN and SVGIG (reference sequence). The CDR3 is made up of 19 amino acids. The ends were cut back, 0 bases at V and 3 bases at J, with 24 bases in the middle.

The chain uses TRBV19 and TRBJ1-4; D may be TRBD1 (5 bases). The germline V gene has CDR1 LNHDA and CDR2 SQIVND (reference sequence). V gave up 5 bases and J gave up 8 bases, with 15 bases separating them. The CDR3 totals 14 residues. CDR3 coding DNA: TGTGCCAGTAGTCTGGGCAGGGCTCGCGAAAAACTGTTTTTT. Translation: CASSLGRAREKLFF.

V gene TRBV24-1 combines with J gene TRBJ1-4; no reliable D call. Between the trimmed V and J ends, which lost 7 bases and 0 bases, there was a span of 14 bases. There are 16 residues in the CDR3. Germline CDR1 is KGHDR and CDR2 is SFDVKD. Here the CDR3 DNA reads TGTGCCACCAGGGAGGTTAGGACCGCAACTAATGAAAAACTGTTTTTT. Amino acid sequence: CATREVRTATNEKLFF.

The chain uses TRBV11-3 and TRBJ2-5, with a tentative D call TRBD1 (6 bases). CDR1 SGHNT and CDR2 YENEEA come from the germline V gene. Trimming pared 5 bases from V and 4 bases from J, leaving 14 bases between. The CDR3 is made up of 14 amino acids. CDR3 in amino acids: CASSRYRDGETQYF. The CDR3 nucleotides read TGTGCCAGCAGCCGGTACAGGGATGGAGAGACCCAGTACTTC. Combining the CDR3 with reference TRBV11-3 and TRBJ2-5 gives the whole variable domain EAGVVQSPRYKIIEKKQPVAFWCNPISGHNTLYWYLQNLGQGPELLIRYENEEAVDDSQLPKDRFSAERLKGVDSTLKIQPAELGDSAVYLCASSRYRDGETQYFGPGTRLLVL.